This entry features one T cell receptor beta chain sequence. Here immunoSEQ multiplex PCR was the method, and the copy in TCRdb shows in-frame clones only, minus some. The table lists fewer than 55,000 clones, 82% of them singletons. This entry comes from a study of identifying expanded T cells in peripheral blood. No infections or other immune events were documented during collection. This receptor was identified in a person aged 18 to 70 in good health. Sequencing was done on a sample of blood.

DNA for the CDR3: TGTGCCAGCACCGGACTAGCGGGGATAAACATTCAGTACTTC. It yields the protein CASTGLAGINIQYF. V and J are TRBV6-1 and TRBJ2-4; TRBD2 matches at 12 bases. This CDR3 contains 14 residues. Trimming cost V 7 bases and J 6 bases; bases outside gene matches: 4. The germline V gene has CDR1 MNHNS and CDR2 SASEGT.